Below are 21 T cell receptor beta chains sequenced from a single sample in a study of early T cells in non-severe SARS-CoV-2 infection. MiXCR was run by TCRdb on the 5' RACE reads, yielding one entry per CDR3 protein. The repertoire holds approximately 30,000 distinct CDR3 sequences, with around 6.6% as singletons. Sequencing was carried out using whole blood. The receptors derive from an adult who was a healthcare worker with PCR-confirmed SARS-CoV-2 infection or an uninfected control (not recorded which).

This rearrangement joins TRBV19 to TRBJ2-3; D remains unclear. V was shortened by 5 bases and J by 2 bases, with 8 bases between the two germline ends. CDR3 size: 13 residues. The germline gives CDR1 LNHDA, CDR2 SQIVND (reference sequence). This CDR3 is CASSSQNTDTQYF. The CDR3 coding sequence is TGTGCCAGTAGTTCCCAGAACACAGATACGCAGTATTTT.

This clonotype was seen ten or more times. The V gene is TRBV5-1, the J gene TRBJ2-1, with 11 positions matching TRBD2. Germline V gene lookup returns CDR1 SGHRS and CDR2 YFSETQ. This CDR3 has 17 amino acids. J lost 5 bases, V lost 4 bases, and 11 bases had no gene match. The CDR3 here is CASSPIPTSGAHNEQFF. In DNA, the CDR3 is TGCGCCAGCAGCCCTATCCCGACTAGCGGGGCCCACAATGAGCAGTTCTTC.

This clonotype was seen at least ten times. The rearrangement joins TRBV12-3 or TRBV12-4 to TRBJ2-1, with D possibly being TRBD2 (7 bases). CDR3 size: 12 residues. The CDR3, as DNA: TGTGCGTGGGGGGCGGGGGCCGATGAGCAGTTCTTC. This codes for CAWGAGADEQFF.

In its sample, this clonotype was seen many times. The chain links TRBV20-1 to TRBJ2-1; the match to TRBD2 covers 9 bases. The CDR3 covers 16 residues. Germline V CDR1 and CDR2: DFQATT, SNEGSKA (reference sequence). The junction had 11 bases not matched to a gene; V was cut back by 3 bases and J by 5 bases. The CDR3 bases are TGCAGTGCTAGGGGACTGACTAGCGGTTGGGACAATGAGCAGTTCTTC. It codes for CSARGLTSGWDNEQFF.

This clonotype was detected many times. The gene calls are TRBV25-1 and TRBJ1-2; possible D gene TRBD1, 6 bases. The CDR3 sequence is 13 residues long. The germline V gene encodes CDR1 MGHDK and CDR2 SYGVNS. V dropped 2 bases and J dropped 6 bases, with 10 bases sitting between them. CDR3 DNA sequence: TGTGCCAGCAGTGAAGACAGGTATCATGGCTACACCTTC. Encoded protein: CASSEDRYHGYTF.

This clonotype turned up a few times. This chain joins TRBV5-1 and TRBJ2-5, with no clear D. The CDR3 contains 13 residues. Germline assignment: CDR1 SGHRS and CDR2 YFSETQ. Trimming stripped 3 bases from V and 5 bases from J, with 11 bases between. The CDR3: CASSYQDRETQYF. The CDR3, as DNA: TGCGCCAGCAGCTACCAGGACCGGGAGACCCAGTACTTC.

This clonotype showed up just a few times. The V and J genes are TRBV6-5 and TRBJ2-3; 7 bases align to TRBD1. The CDR3 is 13 amino acids. CDR1 is MNHEY and CDR2 is SVGAGI in the germline V gene. J lost 4 bases, V lost 11 bases, and 9 bases had no gene match. CDR3 sequence: CASRTGAADTQYF. The CDR3 DNA sequence: TGTGCCTCACGTACAGGGGCAGCAGATACGCAGTATTTT.

This clonotype has a count of ten or more. The chain couples TRBV20-1 to TRBJ2-7; 7 bases fit TRBD2. V was pared by 6 bases and J by 0 bases, with 8 bases of the junction left unmatched. CDR1 is DFQATT, CDR2 SNEGSKA, per germline (reference sequence). This CDR3 spans 14 amino acids. The CDR3 coding sequence is TGCAGTGCCGCCCCCCGGACTAGCTCCTACGAGCAGTACTTC. It specifies CSAAPRTSSYEQYF.

This clonotype was seen repeatedly, ten times or more. CDR3 residues: CASSLATGEQYF. The CDR3, as DNA: TGTGCCAGCAGCTTAGCGACGGGGGAGCAGTACTTC. The chain recombines TRBV7-9 with TRBJ2-7, with a tentative D call TRBD2 (5 bases). This CDR3 is 12 amino acids long. Trimming left V 0 bases short and J 7 bases short, with 7 bases between. Germline V gene lookup returns CDR1 SEHNR and CDR2 FQNEAQ (reference sequence).

This clonotype came up many times. The rearrangement uses TRBV20-1 and TRBJ1-5; D is uncertain. There are 15 residues in the CDR3. Germline V gene sequence: CDR1 DFQATT, CDR2 SNEGSKA (reference sequence). The V gene lost 5 bases and the J gene lost 4 bases, with 18 bases spanning the gap. The CDR3 bases are TGCAGTGCTCTCCAAAACCCCGGGGTTAATCAGCCCCAGCATTTT. It is translated as CSALQNPGVNQPQHF.

There are a few counts of this clonotype. The chain is built from TRBV2 and TRBJ1-1; the D is unclear. The CDR3 contains 13 residues. V was cut by 8 bases and J by 3 bases, with 13 bases left in between. Germline V gene data show CDR1 as SNHLY and CDR2 as FYNNEI. The DNA for the CDR3 is TGTGCCAGCCAGTATACCGGGGACACTGAAGCTTTCTTT. Translation: CASQYTGDTEAFF.

The V gene is TRBV30, the J gene TRBJ2-1; D possibly uses TRBD1 or TRBD2 (5 bases each). Germline lookup yields CDR1 GTSNPN and CDR2 SVGIG (reference sequence). Deletions cut 1 base from V and 10 bases from J, with 11 bases between. This CDR3 has 12 amino acids. Here the CDR3 reads CAWSGFGDEQFF. The CDR3, as DNA: TGTGCCTGGAGTGGGTTTGGGGACGAGCAGTTCTTC.

This clonotype appeared a few times. The chain links TRBV20-1 to TRBJ2-5; D possibly corresponds to TRBD2 (6 bases). This CDR3 is 14 amino acids long. Trimming removed 3 bases from V and 0 bases from J, with 11 bases in between. CDR1 DFQATT and CDR2 SNEGSKA come from the germline V gene (reference sequence). This CDR3 is CSASYAGNQETQYF. The CDR3 DNA reads TGCAGTGCTAGTTATGCGGGAAACCAAGAGACCCAGTACTTC.

In this sample, this clonotype turned up many times. The J gene is TRBJ2-2, the V gene TRBV2; TRBD2 is a possible D gene (5 bases). Germline V gene sequence: CDR1 SNHLY, CDR2 FYNNEI. The V end was cut by 5 bases, the J end by 13 bases, with 11 bases between. CDR3 length: 11 amino acids. The CDR3 sequence is CASSTRVGLFF. The DNA of the CDR3 is TGTGCCAGCAGTACTAGGGTGGGGCTGTTTTTT.

This clonotype was detected a few times. J is TRBJ2-1 and V is TRBV7-6; the match to TRBD2 covers 11 bases. The CDR3 sequence is 15 residues long. V lost 3 bases to trimming and J lost 6 bases; unmatched junction nucleotides: 4. The germline V gene encodes CDR1 SGHVS and CDR2 FNYEAQ. The CDR3 loop reads CASSLLAGGPNEQFF. The DNA for the CDR3 is TGTGCCAGCAGCTTGCTAGCGGGGGGCCCCAATGAGCAGTTCTTC.

The sample holds many counts of this clonotype. The chain links TRBV5-1 to TRBJ2-1, with D perhaps TRBD2 (6 bases). Germline loops: CDR1 SGHRS, CDR2 YFSETQ. The V gene lost 3 bases and the J gene lost 7 bases, with 20 bases spanning the gap. The CDR3 is 16 residues long. The CDR3: CASSSLTNAGWNEQFF. The CDR3 DNA is TGCGCCAGCAGCTCATTGACCAACGCGGGGTGGAATGAGCAGTTCTTC.

This clonotype was observed at least ten times. The gene calls are TRBV5-1 and TRBJ2-1, with D tentatively TRBD2 (5 bases). V was clipped by 4 bases and J by 4 bases, with 18 bases between them. This CDR3 contains 16 residues. Germline V CDR1 and CDR2: SGHRS, YFSETQ. CDR3 coding DNA: TGCGCCAGCAGCCTTTCTGGCCCGGGGTTTTACAATGAGCAGTTCTTC. Translating it yields CASSLSGPGFYNEQFF.

This clonotype was detected ten times or more. The chain links TRBV13 to TRBJ2-2; 8 bases fit TRBD1. V lost 3 bases, J lost 4 bases, and 4 bases stayed unmatched. The CDR3 loop spans 15 amino acids. Germline assignment: CDR1 PRHDT and CDR2 FYEKMQ (reference sequence). The CDR3 reads CASSLTGAGTGELFF. The CDR3 DNA is TGTGCCAGCAGCTTGACAGGGGCAGGCACCGGGGAGCTGTTTTTT.

The sample holds many counts of this clonotype. The V call is TRBV6-4, the J call TRBJ2-3; 11 positions agree with TRBD2. The CDR3 runs 15 residues. The germline CDR1 and CDR2 sequences are MRHNA and SNTAGT. J lost 4 bases, V lost 4 bases, and 4 bases had no gene match. The chain's CDR3 is CASSVLAGDSDTQYF. The DNA of the CDR3 is TGTGCCAGCAGTGTACTAGCGGGGGATTCAGATACGCAGTATTTT.

This clonotype was detected only a few times. This chain uses TRBV20-1 with TRBJ2-3, with 16 bases fitting TRBD2. V lost 5 bases, J lost 2 bases, and 4 bases stayed unmatched. Germline values: CDR1 DFQATT, CDR2 SNEGSKA (reference sequence). The CDR3 covers 16 residues. The CDR3 reads CSAAGTSGGATDTQYF. The CDR3 coding sequence is TGCAGTGCTGCCGGGACTAGCGGGGGGGCCACAGATACGCAGTATTTT.

This clonotype was recorded many times. The chain has TRBV6-4 and TRBJ1-1; D is perhaps TRBD1 (5 bases). Germline V gives CDR1 MRHNA, CDR2 SNTAGT. This CDR3 has 16 amino acids. The ends were cut back, 7 bases at V and 2 bases at J, with 20 bases in the middle. This chain's CDR3 is CASNGGVFWCNTEAFF. The CDR3 region has the DNA TGTGCCAGCAACGGGGGGGTCTTTTGGTGTAACACTGAAGCTTTCTTT.